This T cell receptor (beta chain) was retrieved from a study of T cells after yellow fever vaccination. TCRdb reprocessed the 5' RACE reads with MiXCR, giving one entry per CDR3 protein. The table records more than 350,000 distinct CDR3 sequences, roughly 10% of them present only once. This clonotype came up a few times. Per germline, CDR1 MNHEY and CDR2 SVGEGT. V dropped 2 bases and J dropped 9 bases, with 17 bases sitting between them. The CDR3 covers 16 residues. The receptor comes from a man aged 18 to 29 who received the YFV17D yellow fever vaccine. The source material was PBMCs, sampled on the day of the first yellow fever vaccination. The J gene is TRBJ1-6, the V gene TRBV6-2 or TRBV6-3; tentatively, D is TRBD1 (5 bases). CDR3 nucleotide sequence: TGTGCCAGCAGTTACGATTTCGGGGCAACGGGTTCACCCCTCCACTTT. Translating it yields CASSYDFGATGSPLHF.